Here is one T cell receptor beta chain with its context. Its antigen is currently not known. The input lacks base qualities; no much larger clone sits a single base away. The data belong to a study of graft-versus-host responses after intestinal transplantation (dated by TCRdb to the early 2020s). Broadly, across the study: The transplants that recipients got were multivisceral, liver-intestinal, or isolated intestinal. Every recipient was given anti-thymocyte globulin induction, followed by roughly 3 years of maintenance tacrolimus and steroids. Alloreactive clones were identified by sequencing pre-transplant mixed lymphocyte reaction products and comparing them with unstimulated pre-transplant donor and recipient T cells. Instead of going to the commercial service, samples from a few later patients were sequenced in-house on an Illumina MiSeq and processed with MiXCR. Donor T cell macrochimerism was defined as a peak of at least 4% donor T cells among recipient peripheral blood mononuclear cells. The cohort enrolled about two dozen intestinal transplant recipients including one retransplant, and 3 patients lacking pretransplant specimens were excluded. After intestinal transplantation, graft-versus-host and host-versus-graft alloreactive T cell clones in the graft, circulation and bone marrow were tracked using bulk TCR-beta CDR3 sequencing.

Interpreted using the paper, the time point label stands for: cells obtained before transplantation from donor or recipient. CD3+CD4+ and CD3+CD8+ populations were FACS-sorted from unstimulated pre-transplant donor and recipient cells taken from spleen or lymph nodes. CDR1 SGHDT and CDR2 YYEEEE are derived from the germline V gene. There are 16 amino acids in the CDR3, from cysteine to phenylalanine inclusive. The retained sequence is limited to the CDR3, 48 bases, with the frame set at the first base. The germline V and J ends show losses of 4 bases and 3 bases respectively, and no gene match explains 11 bases of the junction. The library was built by means of the immunoSEQ multiplex PCR assay. For most patients, genomic DNA was isolated with the Qiagen DNeasy Blood and Tissue Kit and shipped frozen to Adaptive Biotechnologies for TCR sequencing. For most patients, genomic DNA was subjected to high-throughput TCR-beta CDR3 sequencing by Adaptive Biotechnologies. In the source study's methods: TCR sequencing data were retrieved from Adaptive's ImmunoSEQ software for 18 patients, whereas three other patients were processed with MiXCR and VDJtools. To correct CD4 versus CD8 sorting errors, any sequence found in both subsets at a frequency ratio below 5:1 was removed. Because the origin of CDR3 nucleotide sequences shared between donor and recipient could not be assigned, those sequences were removed. At least 2-fold expansion over unstimulated cells and a minimum CFSE-low frequency of 0.002% (template counts) or 0.001% (read counts) were required for clones to be classified as alloreactive. A clone was considered mappable if detected in the sequenced pre-transplant spleen, lymph node, or MLR CFSE-low populations of the donor or recipient. The cumulative frequency of alloreactive clones was calculated as a percentage of all sequences, weighted by copy number. Entries here come from immuneACCESS through TCRdb and include only in-frame sequences with V and J called. Some clones fail to appear in such tables; in the studies checked, an unresolved V gene covers under half of the shortfall, and the cause of the remainder is unknown. Clone size and V and J calls were adopted from that table, with D and trimming inferred from the DNA. The sample has approximately 81,000 clones on record, about nine tenths of them singletons. Jointly, the top ten make up about 8% of the sample.

Here is what the overall study found, with its caveats: In the allografts of patients with donor T cell macrochimerism, GvH to HvG T cell clonal ratios were high. Peak levels of circulating GvH clones were associated with declines in HvG clones early after transplant. Conclusions were limited by the relatively low number and heterogeneity of intestinal transplant patients. GvH clones turned up in recipient bone marrow, with some appearing earlier in ileal mucosa or blood, a pattern consistent with an intestinal mucosal origin.

The sequence derives from a human donor who was the organ donor for an intestinal transplant. Rearrangement joined TRBV5-6 to TRBJ2-3; 7 central nucleotides agree with TRBD2. The specimen was unstimulated CD8+ T cells sorted from spleen or lymph node cells, collected before transplant. Here the CDR3 is given as CASSHVRDYFTDTQYF. The DNA sequence is TGTGCCAGCAGCCATGTCCGGGACTATTTTACAGATACGCAGTATTTT.